A selection of T cell receptor beta chains follows, all from one sample in a study of CD8 T cells in Susac syndrome. TCRdb recomputed calls from the immunoSEQ multiplex PCR reads with MiXCR, one row per CDR3 protein. The sample consists of approximately 200,000 distinct CDR3 sequences, roughly 90% of them appearing once. Sequencing used CD8+ T cells from PBMCs. The receptor source for this set is a human donor with multiple sclerosis. Each CDR3 is given with its conserved first and last residue. A D gene is named only where the DNA matches it firmly. Clone sizes are given selectively: once, few, many, or a class where the clone is expanded.

v_call: TRBV6-2/TRBV6-3; d_call: NA; j_call: TRBJ2-1; clone_size: NA; cdr3_nt: TGTGCCAGCAGTCCCGACTACAATGAGCAGTTCTTC; cdr3_aa: CASSPDYNEQFF
v_call: TRBV20-1; d_call: TRBD2; j_call: TRBJ2-1; clone_size: NA; cdr3_nt: TGCAGTGCTAGAGATGTAGGACTAGCGGGACGCCATAGCTCCTACAATGAGCAGTTCTTC; cdr3_aa: CSARDVGLAGRHSSYNEQFF
v_call: TRBV19; d_call: NA; j_call: TRBJ1-2; clone_size: once; cdr3_nt: TGTGCCAGTAGTATGGCCGGAATTGAAGGCTACACCTTC; cdr3_aa: CASSMAGIEGYTF
v_call: TRBV9; d_call: TRBD1; j_call: TRBJ1-1; clone_size: NA; cdr3_nt: TGTGCCAGCAGCCCCACAGGGGGTCAGGACACTGAAGCTTTCTTT; cdr3_aa: CASSPTGGQDTEAFF
v_call: TRBV30; d_call: TRBD1; j_call: TRBJ1-2; clone_size: NA; cdr3_nt: TGTGCCTGGAGACAGGGGCCTGGCTACACCTTC; cdr3_aa: CAWRQGPGYTF
v_call: TRBV5-1; d_call: NA; j_call: TRBJ1-1; clone_size: NA; cdr3_nt: TGCGCCAGCAGCTTAGCAGGGCACACTGAAGCTTTCTTT; cdr3_aa: CASSLAGHTEAFF
v_call: TRBV3-1; d_call: NA; j_call: TRBJ2-2; clone_size: NA; cdr3_nt: TGTGCCAGCAGCCAAGAGACCGGGGAGCTGTTTTTT; cdr3_aa: CASSQETGELFF
v_call: TRBV20-1; d_call: NA; j_call: TRBJ1-1; clone_size: NA; cdr3_nt: TGCAGTCATTGGGGGGCGAACACTGAAGCTTTCTTT; cdr3_aa: CSHWGANTEAFF
v_call: TRBV19; d_call: NA; j_call: TRBJ2-3; clone_size: NA; cdr3_nt: TGTGCCAGTAGTATAGATCGTAACAGTAACACAGATACGCAGTATTTT; cdr3_aa: CASSIDRNSNTDTQYF
v_call: TRBV20-1; d_call: TRBD1; j_call: TRBJ1-2; clone_size: NA; cdr3_nt: TGCAGTGCTAGAGATACGGGTCGTGGGACAGCACCTAACTATGGCTACACCTTC; cdr3_aa: CSARDTGRGTAPNYGYTF
v_call: TRBV28; d_call: NA; j_call: TRBJ2-7; clone_size: NA; cdr3_nt: TGTGCCACTGGGACGGGATCCTACGAGCAGTACTTC; cdr3_aa: CATGTGSYEQYF
v_call: TRBV5-5; d_call: NA; j_call: TRBJ1-1; clone_size: once; cdr3_nt: TGTGCCAGCAGCTTGGTCTCAGGGAACACTGAAGCTTTCTTT; cdr3_aa: CASSLVSGNTEAFF
v_call: TRBV6-2/TRBV6-3; d_call: NA; j_call: TRBJ2-2; clone_size: NA; cdr3_nt: TGTGCCAGCAGTTACCCGAACACCGGGGAGCTGTTTTTT; cdr3_aa: CASSYPNTGELFF
v_call: TRBV3-1; d_call: NA; j_call: TRBJ1-4; clone_size: NA; cdr3_nt: TGTGCCAGCAGCCAAGATTGGGAAAGCAGCAATGAAAAACTGTTTTTT; cdr3_aa: CASSQDWESSNEKLFF
v_call: TRBV9; d_call: NA; j_call: TRBJ2-7; clone_size: NA; cdr3_nt: TGTGCCAGCAGCGTCGAGATGGAGCAGTACTTC; cdr3_aa: CASSVEMEQYF
v_call: TRBV29-1; d_call: NA; j_call: TRBJ1-1; clone_size: few; cdr3_nt: TGCAGCGTACCGGGAAGGAACACTGAAGCTTTCTTT; cdr3_aa: CSVPGRNTEAFF